The subject of this entry is one T cell receptor (beta chain). Its antigen is undetermined. Each CDR3 protein is one row after TCRdb ran MiXCR on the 5' RACE reads. This sample carries about 350,000 distinct CDR3 sequences, 25% to 30% of them seen once, and the ten largest clones take approximately 13%. Germline lookup yields CDR1 SGHDT and CDR2 YYEEEE. This CDR3 comprises 12 residues. Trimming stripped 3 bases from V and 13 bases from J, with 16 bases between. These data originate in a study of T-cell memory formation after mild COVID-19. Study overall: TCR clusters showed largely donor specificity. Findings and limits, study-wide: Balance between CD4 and CD8 was seen in clones contracting day 15 to 85, and a CD4+ lean was seen in later expanders.

This chain connects TRBV5-6 to TRBJ1-2; no definite D call. This sequence originates from an adult woman who had mild COVID-19 (a few samples of this study predate the infection). Cell type and time point are not known. Sequencing was done on a sample of PBMCs or a T cell subset sorted from them (not recorded which). CDR3 protein: CASSSGIVRPTF. CDR3 DNA: TGTGCCAGCAGCTCGGGTATCGTGAGGCCCACCTTC.